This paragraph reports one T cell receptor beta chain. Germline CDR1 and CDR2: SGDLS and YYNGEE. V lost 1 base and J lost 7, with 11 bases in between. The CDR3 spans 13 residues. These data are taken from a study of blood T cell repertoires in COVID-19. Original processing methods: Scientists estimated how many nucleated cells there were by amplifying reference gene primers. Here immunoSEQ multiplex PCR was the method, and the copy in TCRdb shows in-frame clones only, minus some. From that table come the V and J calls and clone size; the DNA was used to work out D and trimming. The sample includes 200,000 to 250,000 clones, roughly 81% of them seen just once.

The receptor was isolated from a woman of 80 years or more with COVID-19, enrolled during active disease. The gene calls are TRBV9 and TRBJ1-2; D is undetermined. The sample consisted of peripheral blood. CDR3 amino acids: CASSVLNSGGYTF. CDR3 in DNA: TGTGCCAGCAGCGTATTGAACAGCGGTGGCTACACCTTC.